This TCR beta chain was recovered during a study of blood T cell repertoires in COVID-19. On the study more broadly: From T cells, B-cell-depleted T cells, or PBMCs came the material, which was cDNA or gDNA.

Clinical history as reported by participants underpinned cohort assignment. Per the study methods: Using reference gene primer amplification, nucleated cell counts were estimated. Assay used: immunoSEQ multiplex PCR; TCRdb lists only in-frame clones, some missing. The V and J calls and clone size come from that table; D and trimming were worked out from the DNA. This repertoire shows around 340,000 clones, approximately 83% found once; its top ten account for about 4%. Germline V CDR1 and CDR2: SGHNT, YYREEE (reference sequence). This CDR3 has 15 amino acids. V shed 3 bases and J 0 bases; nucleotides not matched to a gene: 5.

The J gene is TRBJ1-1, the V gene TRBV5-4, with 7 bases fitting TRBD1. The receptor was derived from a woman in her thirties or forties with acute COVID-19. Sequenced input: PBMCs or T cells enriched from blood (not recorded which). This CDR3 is CASSSRQGLNTEAFF. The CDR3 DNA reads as TGTGCCAGCAGCTCGAGACAGGGTCTGAACACTGAAGCTTTCTTT.